The clone carrying this T cell receptor beta chain has a count of ten or more. The sample comes from a study of T cells in Graves' hyperthyroidism and ophthalmopathy. The CDR3 is 16 amino acids. The V and J ends lost 5 bases and 0 bases respectively, with 14 bases between them. Germline V gene lookup returns CDR1 SGHAT and CDR2 FQNNGV. Regions amplified from RNA transcripts were the TCR beta CDR3 regions. Primed by the HTBI set, a first-round RT-PCR was run on the TCR CDR3. TCRdb reprocessed the multiplex PCR reads via MiXCR and lists one record per CDR3 protein. This table holds more than 500,000 distinct CDR3 sequences, 12% to 15% found once. PBMCs were obtained from 10 ml fresh peripheral blood.

The chain couples TRBV11-2 to TRBJ1-3; D unclear. Specimen: blood. This clonotype was obtained from a woman aged 40 to 50 with Graves' hyperthyroidism. CDR3 nucleotides: TGTGCCAGCAGCCCGACGGCACTTACCTCTGGAAACACCATATATTTT. This translates into CASSPTALTSGNTIYF.